The next 17 T cell receptor beta chains were all read from a single sample in a study of CD8+CD57+ T cells in acquired aplastic anemia. The use of genomic DNA as template underpinned the TCR beta VDJ and CDR3 profiling. TCRdb used MiXCR to reprocess the reads, holding one entry per CDR3 protein. The data contain roughly 420,000 distinct CDR3 sequences, about two thirds of them singletons. Material: sorted CD4+, CD8+, or CD8+CD57+ T cells (not recorded which) from PBMCs. The receptors were sampled from a human donor in good health, serving as a control.

This sequence joins TRBV7-2 and TRBJ1-2, with 7 bases aligning to TRBD1. CDR1 and CDR2 from the germline V gene are SGHTA and FQGNSA. The V gene end was trimmed by 5 bases and the J gene end by 2 bases; junction bases not matched to a gene: 11. The length of the CDR3 is 16 residues. CDR3: CASSVSGQRENYGYTF. The CDR3 DNA follows: TGTGCCAGCAGCGTGTCGGGACAGAGGGAAAACTATGGCTACACCTTC. The full variable domain, completed using reference TRBV7-2 and TRBJ1-2, is GAGVSQSPSNKVTEKGKDVELRCDPISGHTALYWYRQSLGQGLEFLIYFQGNSAPDKSGLPSDRFSAERTGGSVSTLTIQRTQQEDSAVYLCASSVSGQRENYGYTFGSGTRLTVV.

As regards this clonotype: At one of its ends the junction is not consistent with the germline gene, which may arise from a read error. V usage is TRBV5-1 and J usage is TRBJ2-2; D is perhaps TRBD2 (5 bases). Per germline, CDR1 SGHRS and CDR2 YFSETQ. The CDR3 sequence is 14 residues long. CDR3 sequence: CASSSRVGTGELFF. The CDR3 nucleotides are TGTGCCAGCAGCTCGAGGGTTGGGACCGGGGAGCTGTTTTTT.

This clonotype has just one count. The junction shows a germline mismatch at one end, possibly a read error. The chain has TRBV7-6 and TRBJ1-2; no firm D call. The germline CDR1 and CDR2 sequences are SGHVS and FNYEAQ. CDR3 size: 21 residues. The CDR3 coding sequence is TGTGACAGCAGCTTATACATCGGCTGGGCGAGAGGGCGAAGGGCTAGTTATGGCTACACCTTC. This codes for CDSSLYIGWARGRRASYGYTF.

To note about this clonotype: One end of the junction fails to match germline, which may point to a read error. V is TRBV10-3 and J is TRBJ1-4; TRBD1 agrees at 9 bases. In germline, CDR1 is ENHRY, CDR2 SYGVKD. This CDR3 region has 16 residues. For the CDR3, the DNA is TGTGCCAGCAGTGCAAGACAGGGGGGCACTAATGAAAAACTGTTTTTT. This sequence encodes CASSARQGGTNEKLFF.

This clonotype was counted at least ten times. The rearrangement uses TRBV7-8 and TRBJ2-3; D call uncertain. Germline CDR1 is SGHVS and CDR2 is FQNEAQ. The CDR3 loop spans 13 amino acids. V lost 1 base, J lost 4 bases, and 6 bases lay in between. The DNA for the CDR3 is TGTGCCAGCAGCTTAGAGGTTCCAGATACGCAGTATTTT. Its protein is CASSLEVPDTQYF.

This clonotype was found once. The chain uses TRBV2 and TRBJ1-3, with unresolved D. V lost 6 bases and J lost 2, with 14 bases in between. The CDR3 extends over 15 amino acids. Per germline, CDR1 SNHLY and CDR2 FYNNEI. CDR3 region: CASSYDGSAGNTIYF. The CDR3 region has the DNA TGTGCCAGCAGCTATGACGGCAGCGCTGGAAACACCATATATTTT.

This clonotype was counted a few times. The rearrangement links TRBV10-3 to TRBJ1-5, with D unclear. Germline V gene data show CDR1 as ENHRY and CDR2 as SYGVKD. The CDR3 contains 14 residues. V was cut by 0 bases and J by 4 bases, with 7 bases left in between. CDR3 DNA: TGTGCCATCAGTGAGTCGGCGGGTAATCAGCCCCAGCATTTT. This translates into CAISESAGNQPQHF.

The genes are TRBV9 and TRBJ1-5; 7 nucleotides align to TRBD1. V dropped 0 bases and J dropped 0; count of bases not matched to a gene: 9. Germline V gene data show CDR1 as SGDLS and CDR2 as YYNGEE. This CDR3 spans 18 amino acids. CDR3 residues: CASSVGTKQGYSNQPQHF. The CDR3 region has the DNA TGTGCCAGCAGCGTAGGGACCAAACAGGGGTATAGCAATCAGCCCCAGCATTTT.

The sample holds many counts of this clonotype. The junction and the germline gene differ at one end; a read error may be behind it. The V call is TRBV9, the J call TRBJ2-1, with a possible D match to TRBD1 (6 bases). Germline V CDR1 and CDR2: SGDLS, YYNGEE. The CDR3 covers 15 residues. The CDR3 DNA follows: TGTGCCAGCAGCCCCCGGGACACCAACCCTAGTTTACGTTACTTC. Protein: CASSPRDTNPSLRYF. Complete variable domain (other parts from reference TRBV9 and TRBJ2-1): DSGVTQTPKHLITATGQRVTLRCSPRSGDLSVYWYQQSLDQGLQFLIQYYNGEERAKGNILERFSAQQFPDLHSELNLSSLELGDSALYFCASSPRDTNPSLRYFGPGTRLTVL.

Concerning this clonotype itself: The germline gene is not matched at one end of the junction; a read error may be the cause. The chain joins TRBV19 to TRBJ2-1, with D maybe TRBD1 (5 bases). The germline gives CDR1 LNHDA, CDR2 SQIVND (reference sequence). The CDR3 extends over 15 amino acids. CDR3 nucleotides: TGTGCCAGTAGTACTAGACAGCGCGCCTACAATGAGCAGTCCTTC. Residues: CASSTRQRAYNEQSF.

There are many counts of this clonotype. V usage is TRBV20-1 and J usage is TRBJ1-1; D uncertain. This CDR3 is 12 amino acids long. Per the germline V gene, CDR1 is DFQATT and CDR2 is SNEGSKA (reference sequence). Trimming shortened V by 6 bases and J by 1 base, and 9 bases separated the two germline ends. The CDR3 DNA sequence: TGCAGTGCCCCCCCAGGGAACACTGAAGCTTTCTTT. It encodes CSAPPGNTEAFF.

This clonotype was seen a few times. In this CDR3 the conserved last residue, phenylalanine or tryptophan, is missing, so a read error is likely. The limits of the CDR3 on the DNA are not certain, so only TCRdb's listed CDR3 is given. This chain uses TRBV7-2 with TRBJ1-4. Germline V CDR1 and CDR2: SGHTA, FQGNSA. Counting both end residues, the CDR3 totals 10 amino acids. The CDR3 spells CASSLDGLNY.

The V and J genes are TRBV13 and TRBJ2-7; 7 bases line up with TRBD1. The germline gives CDR1 PRHDT, CDR2 FYEKMQ (reference sequence). The V and J ends lost 5 bases and 3 bases, in that order; junction bases with no gene match: 10. The CDR3 is 15 amino acids. The CDR3 reads CASSRTQGYSYEQYF. As DNA, the CDR3 is TGTGCCAGCAGCCGAACACAGGGGTACAGCTACGAGCAGTACTTC.

This clonotype occurred once. This chain uses TRBV12-3 or TRBV12-4 with TRBJ1-5; D ambiguous. V shed 5 bases and J shed 4 bases, with 15 bases lying between them. The CDR3 is 15 amino acids. The CDR3 is CASSRDQIENQPQHF. The DNA for the CDR3 is TGTGCCAGCAGTCGAGATCAGATCGAGAATCAGCCCCAGCATTTT.

This chain uses TRBV5-4 with TRBJ1-1; the D is unclear. V gave up 5 bases and J gave up 3 bases, with 11 bases separating them. The CDR3 is 13 residues long. Per germline, CDR1 SGHNT and CDR2 YYREEE (reference sequence). The CDR3 spells CASRKPRDTEAFF. DNA for the CDR3: TGTGCCAGCAGGAAGCCACGAGACACTGAAGCTTTCTTT.

V usage is TRBV9 and J usage is TRBJ2-5; D call uncertain. Germline V gene data show CDR1 as SGDLS and CDR2 as YYNGEE. The V gene lost 1 base and the J gene lost 9 bases, with 22 bases spanning the gap. The CDR3 sequence is 16 residues long. This chain's CDR3 is CASSVTRNTEAFSQYF. The CDR3 nucleotides are TGTGCCAGCAGCGTAACGAGGAACACTGAAGCTTTCTCCCAGTACTTC.

V usage is TRBV20-1 and J usage is TRBJ2-3; D could derive from TRBD1 or TRBD2 (6 bases each). The CDR3 loop spans 16 amino acids. V was clipped by 4 bases and J by 5 bases, with 22 bases between them. CDR1 is DFQATT and CDR2 is SNEGSKA in the germline V gene (reference sequence). As DNA, the CDR3 is TGCAGTGCTATAGCGTCCCAGAGGGGGGATGAAGATACGCAGTATTTT. Encoded protein: CSAIASQRGDEDTQYF.